The 19 T cell receptor beta chains given below trace back to one sample, sequenced in a study of shared clonotypes between healthy human individuals. Sequencing was performed with immunoSEQ multiplex PCR; in TCRdb, only in-frame clones are kept and a portion is missing. The table includes 850,000 to 1,200,000 clones, more than 60% detected once. Sequenced input: memory CD4+ T cells sorted from blood. Indicated subset: CD45RA-negative fraction. The receptors shown here come from a man aged 18 to 30 in good health.

This sequence joins TRBV30 and TRBJ1-2, with 9 bases matching TRBD1. The CDR3 runs to 14 residues. CDR1 is GTSNPN, CDR2 SVGIG, per germline (reference sequence). The trim removed 2 bases at V and 7 bases at J, leaving 8 bases unmatched. DNA for the CDR3: TGTGCCTGGAGTCTTACAGGGGGCGCGAGTGGCTACACCTTC. The encoded protein is CAWSLTGGASGYTF.

The chain is built from TRBV9 and TRBJ2-7; D call uncertain. The ends were cut back, 0 bases at V and 0 bases at J, with 10 bases in the middle. The CDR3 spans 15 residues. Germline CDR1 and CDR2: SGDLS and YYNGEE. The CDR3 spells CASSVDWTNSYEQYF. The DNA of the CDR3 is TGTGCCAGCAGCGTAGATTGGACGAACTCCTACGAGCAGTACTTC. The whole variable domain, filled in from reference TRBV9 and TRBJ2-7, reads DSGVTQTPKHLITATGQRVTLRCSPRSGDLSVYWYQQSLDQGLQFLIQYYNGEERAKGNILERFSAQQFPDLHSELNLSSLELGDSALYFCASSVDWTNSYEQYFGPGTRLTVT.

The chain links TRBV2 to TRBJ2-3; TRBD2 matches at 9 bases. Trimming cost V 6 bases and J 3 bases; bases outside gene matches: 7. Germline loops: CDR1 SNHLY, CDR2 FYNNEI. The CDR3 consists of 15 residues. CDR3 loop: CASRLMAGGTDTQYF. The CDR3 DNA sequence: TGTGCCAGCAGATTGATGGCGGGAGGGACAGATACGCAGTATTTT.

The chain links TRBV19 to TRBJ2-3; D possibly corresponds to TRBD1 (5 bases). The germline gives CDR1 LNHDA, CDR2 SQIVND (reference sequence). There are 13 residues in the CDR3. Trimming removed 6 bases from V and 2 bases from J, with 9 bases in between. The CDR3 DNA reads TGTGCCAGTAGGGGGCCGAACACAGATACGCAGTATTTT. This translates into CASRGPNTDTQYF. Together with reference TRBV19 and TRBJ2-3, the CDR3 gives the full variable domain: DGGITQSPKYLFRKEGQNVTLSCEQNLNHDAMYWYRQDPGQGLRLIYYSQIVNDFQKGDIAEGYSVSREKKESFPLTVTSAQKNPTAFYLCASRGPNTDTQYFGPGTRLTVL.

This sequence joins TRBV5-1 and TRBJ2-7; 9 bases fit TRBD1. The CDR3 has 16 amino acids. J was trimmed by 5 bases and V by 3 bases; bases with no gene match: 12. Germline lookup yields CDR1 SGHRS and CDR2 YFSETQ. CDR3 bases: TGCGCCAGCAGCTCGAACCCCGGGACAGGGAAGGACGAGCAGTACTTC. This translates into CASSSNPGTGKDEQYF. Using reference TRBV5-1 and TRBJ2-7 for the parts outside the CDR3, the full variable domain is KAGVTQTPRYLIKTRGQQVTLSCSPISGHRSVSWYQQTPGQGLQFLFEYFSETQRNKGNFPGRFSGRQFSNSRSEMNVSTLELGDSALYLCASSSNPGTGKDEQYFGPGTRLTVT.

The V gene is TRBV19, the J gene TRBJ2-5, with D hard to call. The V gene's germline CDR1 is LNHDA and CDR2 SQIVND (reference sequence). CDR3 length: 15 residues. The V and J ends lost 5 bases and 2 bases respectively, with 15 bases between them. CDR3 sequence reads: CASSATGRAQETQYF. The CDR3 DNA follows: TGTGCCAGTAGTGCGACTGGTCGGGCGCAAGAGACCCAGTACTTC. The entire variable domain, with the rest obtained from reference TRBV19 and TRBJ2-5, is as follows: DGGITQSPKYLFRKEGQNVTLSCEQNLNHDAMYWYRQDPGQGLRLIYYSQIVNDFQKGDIAEGYSVSREKKESFPLTVTSAQKNPTAFYLCASSATGRAQETQYFGPGTRLLVL.

The chain couples TRBV10-1 to TRBJ2-7; TRBD1 aligns across 8 bases. CDR1 is WNHNN and CDR2 is SYGVQD in the germline V gene (reference sequence). This CDR3 comprises 15 residues. This CDR3 is CAAYPKWDRTYEQYF. The CDR3 coding sequence is TGCGCAGCATACCCGAAGTGGGACAGGACCTACGAGCAGTACTTC.

The DNA of the CDR3 is TGTGCCAGCAGCTCCCGCCGGGATACGCAGTATTTT. Amino acid sequence: CASSSRRDTQYF. The V gene is TRBV28, the J gene TRBJ2-3; D uncertain. The CDR3 consists of 12 residues. The V gene's germline CDR1 is MDHEN and CDR2 SYDVKM. V was pared by 6 bases and J by 6 bases, with 10 bases between.

This clone was picked up a small number of times. The V call is TRBV5-1, the J call TRBJ1-2; TRBD1 agrees at 7 bases. The CDR3 has 16 residues. The germline gives CDR1 SGHRS, CDR2 YFSETQ. Trimming cost V 4 bases and J 2 bases; bases outside gene matches: 11. The CDR3 loop reads CASSLTQGLLNYGYTF. The CDR3, as DNA: TGCGCCAGCAGCCTTACACAGGGGCTGTTGAACTATGGCTACACCTTC.

The V gene is TRBV5-4, the J gene TRBJ2-1, with 12 bases that match TRBD1. With V trimmed by 2 bases and J by 5 bases, 5 bases remained unmatched. The CDR3 contains 16 residues. The germline V gene encodes CDR1 SGHNT and CDR2 YYREEE (reference sequence). This CDR3 is CASSFGTGGINNEQFF. The CDR3 nucleotides read TGTGCCAGCAGCTTTGGGACAGGGGGCATAAACAATGAGCAGTTCTTC.

CDR3 amino acids: CASTLVQGNTGELFF. The CDR3 DNA follows: TGTGCCAGCACCCTGGTACAGGGGAACACCGGGGAGCTGTTTTTT. V usage is TRBV5-5 and J usage is TRBJ2-2, with D possibly matching TRBD1 (6 bases). The ends were cut back, 6 bases at V and 1 base at J, with 13 bases in the middle. CDR1 is SGHKS, CDR2 YYEKEE, per germline (reference sequence). The CDR3 is 15 amino acids. The entire variable domain, with the rest obtained from reference TRBV5-5 and TRBJ2-2, is as follows: DAGVTQSPTHLIKTRGQQVTLRCSPISGHKSVSWYQQVLGQGPQFIFQYYEKEERGRGNFPDRFSARQFPNYSSELNVNALLLGDSALYLCASTLVQGNTGELFFGEGSRLTVL.

This clone occurred a few times. This chain uses TRBV5-5 with TRBJ1-1; D possibly corresponds to TRBD1 (6 bases). CDR1 SGHKS and CDR2 YYEKEE come from the germline V gene (reference sequence). V lost 3 bases to trimming and J lost 11 bases, with 14 bases between them. The CDR3 length is 12 residues. The CDR3 protein is CASSSRQAGAFF. DNA for the CDR3: TGTGCCAGCAGCTCCCGACAGGCGGGCGCTTTCTTT.

The table lists this clone with a count of one. This chain links TRBV30 with TRBJ2-3; D remains ambiguous. The CDR3 consists of 13 residues. Germline lookup yields CDR1 GTSNPN and CDR2 SVGIG (reference sequence). V lost 0 bases, J lost 2 bases, and 6 bases lay in between. Here the CDR3 DNA reads TGTGCCTGGAGTGTCCAGACCACAGATACGCAGTATTTT. This translates into CAWSVQTTDTQYF.

The V and J genes are TRBV5-1 and TRBJ2-3, with TRBD1 identical over 7 bases. The CDR3 extends over 16 amino acids. V gave up 4 bases and J gave up 1 base; unmatched junction bases: 9. The germline CDR1 and CDR2 sequences are SGHRS and YFSETQ. This chain's CDR3 is CASSPYPGTGTDTQYF. The CDR3 DNA is TGCGCCAGCAGCCCTTATCCCGGGACAGGCACAGATACGCAGTATTTT.

The V gene is TRBV11-2, the J gene TRBJ2-3; perhaps TRBD2 as D (5 bases). This CDR3 is 14 amino acids long. Trimming took off 5 bases at V and 2 bases at J, with 11 bases between the two ends. Germline V gene lookup returns CDR1 SGHAT and CDR2 FQNNGV. This chain's CDR3 is CASSHEGVTDTQYF. CDR3 coding DNA: TGTGCCAGCAGCCATGAGGGAGTCACAGATACGCAGTATTTT. The whole variable domain, filled in from reference TRBV11-2 and TRBJ2-3, reads EAGVAQSPRYKIIEKRQSVAFWCNPISGHATLYWYQQILGQGPKLLIQFQNNGVVDDSQLPKDRFSAERLKGVDSTLKIQPAKLEDSAVYLCASSHEGVTDTQYFGPGTRLTVL.

The chain couples TRBV10-3 to TRBJ2-3, with 14 bases aligning to TRBD2. Germline CDR1 and CDR2: ENHRY and SYGVKD. This CDR3 comprises 16 residues. Trimming removed 2 bases from V and 7 bases from J; junction bases left unmatched: 5. The CDR3 here is CAISEPGLAGAHTQYF. In DNA form, the CDR3 reads TGTGCCATCAGTGAGCCGGGACTAGCGGGAGCCCATACGCAGTATTTT.

This clone was seen a single time. The chain employs TRBV29-1 and TRBJ2-5, with D maybe TRBD2 (5 bases). Trimming stripped 2 bases from V and 4 bases from J, with 11 bases between. The germline V gene encodes CDR1 SQVTM and CDR2 ANQGSEA. This CDR3 comprises 13 residues. CDR3 sequence reads: CSVEKLRGETQYF. CDR3 coding DNA: TGCAGCGTTGAAAAACTCCGGGGAGAGACCCAGTACTTC.

This clone was picked up one time. The same CDR3 can be traced to other DNA sequences in this sample. V and J are TRBV6-1 and TRBJ2-1; 7 bases align to TRBD1. The CDR3 is 12 amino acids. Trimming removed 5 bases from V and 7 bases from J; junction bases left unmatched: 2. The germline V gene has CDR1 MNHNS and CDR2 SASEGT. CDR3: CASSQTGNEQFF. The CDR3 coding sequence is TGTGCCAGCAGTCAGACAGGGAATGAGCAGTTCTTC.

V is TRBV2 and J is TRBJ2-2, with 8 nucleotides matching TRBD1. Per the germline V gene, CDR1 is SNHLY and CDR2 is FYNNEI. Germline trimming cut 5 bases from V and 1 base from J; bases unmatched to any gene: 3. This CDR3 spans 15 amino acids. The CDR3, as DNA: TGTGCCAGCAGTCCAGGGGGCGTGAACACCGGGGAGCTGTTTTTT. Translation: CASSPGGVNTGELFF.